A single sample gave rise to the 10 T cell receptor beta chains below, sequenced in a study of T cell responses to AZD1222 COVID-19 vaccine. Measured with immunoSEQ multiplex PCR; TCRdb has only the in-frame clones, and not every one. The sample has fewer than 300,000 clones; 85% to 95% are singletons. Specimen: peripheral blood, collected on day 0 of AZD1222 vaccination. The receptors were gathered from an adult in good health.

The genes are TRBV5-6 and TRBJ1-1; 8 bases agree with TRBD1. The CDR3 runs 15 residues. The germline CDR1 and CDR2 sequences are SGHDT and YYEEEE. Losses at the gene ends were 4 bases for V and 5 bases for J; bases not matched to a gene: 10. The CDR3 DNA follows: TGTGCCAGCAGCGACTCAGGGGGCGGAAGAACTGAAGCTTTCTTT. Its translation: CASSDSGGGRTEAFF.

This chain connects TRBV14 to TRBJ1-2; D is unresolved. CDR1 SGHDN and CDR2 FVKESK come from the germline V gene. The CDR3 has 16 residues. V dropped 0 bases and J dropped 0 bases, with 11 bases sitting between them. The CDR3 region has the DNA TGTGCCAGCAGCCAAGATTCCGGGCCGGCTAACTATGGCTACACCTTC. It encodes CASSQDSGPANYGYTF.

CDR3 in amino acids: CASSPWGARNEQFF. CDR3 DNA: TGCGCCAGCAGTCCTTGGGGGGCTAGGAATGAGCAGTTCTTC. The rearrangement joins TRBV10-2 to TRBJ2-1; D tentatively reads TRBD1 or TRBD2 (6 bases each). This CDR3 contains 14 residues. The V and J ends lost 5 bases and 7 bases respectively, with 15 bases between them. The germline CDR1 and CDR2 sequences are WSHSY and SAAADI.

The chain links TRBV5-1 to TRBJ2-5, with a weak D call TRBD1 (5 bases). CDR1 SGHRS and CDR2 YFSETQ come from the germline V gene. CDR3 length: 14 residues. The ends were cut back, 0 bases at V and 5 bases at J, with 11 bases in the middle. CDR3 in DNA: TGCGCCAGCAGCTTGGCCGCAGGGATCGAGACCCAGTACTTC. Its protein is CASSLAAGIETQYF.

CDR3 loop: CASRPGLAGLAKNIQYF. CDR3 DNA sequence: TGCGCCAGCAGACCCGGACTAGCGGGCTTAGCCAAAAACATTCAGTACTTC. This rearrangement joins TRBV5-1 to TRBJ2-4, with 11 nucleotides matching TRBD2. Germline V gives CDR1 SGHRS, CDR2 YFSETQ. The CDR3 has 17 amino acids. After removal of 5 bases from V and 0 bases from J, the junction contained 7 bases not matched to a gene.

This chain links TRBV6-5 with TRBJ2-2, with unresolved D. The V end was cut by 0 bases, the J end by 5 bases, with 10 bases between. CDR1 and CDR2 from the germline V gene are MNHEY and SVGAGI. CDR3 length: 15 residues. Here the CDR3 DNA reads TGTGCCAGCAGTTACTCGAAGTTGGGTACCGGGGAGCTGTTTTTT. Protein sequence: CASSYSKLGTGELFF.

The chain recombines TRBV27 with TRBJ2-7, with a possible D match to TRBD1 (6 bases). Deletions cut 5 bases from V and 5 bases from J, with 13 bases between. Germline V gene sequence: CDR1 MNHEY, CDR2 SMNVEV (reference sequence). The CDR3 loop spans 13 amino acids. The CDR3 DNA follows: TGTGCCAGCAGTCTGACACAGGGTCACGAGCAGTACTTC. This encodes CASSLTQGHEQYF.

This CDR3 reads CASSLLSEGGEQYF. CDR3 nucleotides: TGTGCCAGCAGTCTTCTCTCTGAAGGGGGCGAGCAGTACTTC. The V and J genes are TRBV6-2 or TRBV6-3 and TRBJ2-7; possible D gene TRBD1, 6 bases. CDR3 length: 14 residues. Between the trimmed V and J ends, which lost 5 bases and 6 bases, there was a span of 17 bases. The germline V gene has CDR1 MNHEY and CDR2 SVGEGT.

This chain joins TRBV11-2 and TRBJ1-1; D remains unclear. The V gene lost 0 bases and the J gene lost 4 bases, with 6 bases spanning the gap. The CDR3 covers 13 residues. Germline values: CDR1 SGHAT, CDR2 FQNNGV. CDR3 loop: CASSLETVTEAFF. CDR3 in DNA: TGTGCCAGCAGCTTAGAAACGGTCACTGAAGCTTTCTTT.

The rearrangement links TRBV20-1 to TRBJ2-7; TRBD2 is a possible D gene (6 bases). Trimming took 3 bases from V and 2 from J, leaving 11 bases between them. The length of the CDR3 is 13 residues. CDR1 and CDR2 from the germline V gene are DFQATT and SNEGSKA (reference sequence). CDR3 DNA: TGCAGTGCTAGTCGGCGGGGAGCCTACGAGCAGTACTTC. It encodes CSASRRGAYEQYF.